The 5 T cell receptor beta chains in this list originate from one sample, sequenced in a study of control samples from healthy donors and cancer patients. The assay was immunoSEQ multiplex PCR, and TCRdb's table has in-frame clones only and misses some. The repertoire holds 150,000 to 200,000 clones, with almost 90% as singletons. Sequencing was carried out using blood. The receptors stem from a woman between 25 and 40 years old in good health.

The rearrangement joins TRBV5-1 to TRBJ2-7; D not certain. V dropped 1 base and J dropped 5 bases, with 16 bases sitting between them. Germline CDR1 is SGHRS and CDR2 is YFSETQ. This CDR3 is built from 15 residues. As DNA, the CDR3 is TGCGCCAGCAGCTTGTATCCCTCCTCAAGCGACGAGCAGTACTTC. It yields the protein CASSLYPSSSDEQYF.

The chain has TRBV30 and TRBJ1-5; D is uncertain. Trimming took 5 bases from V and 3 from J, leaving 11 bases between them. CDR1 and CDR2 from the germline V gene are GTSNPN and SVGIG (reference sequence). CDR3 length equals 13 residues. CDR3 sequence: CAWGVGPNQPQHF. CDR3 DNA: TGTGCCTGGGGCGTCGGACCCAATCAGCCCCAGCATTTT.

The rearrangement joins TRBV11-3 to TRBJ2-5; 13 bases are a match to TRBD2. The V and J ends lost 5 bases and 0 bases, in that order; junction bases with no gene match: 12. Germline V gene lookup returns CDR1 SGHNT and CDR2 YENEEA. There are 19 residues in the CDR3. CDR3 nucleotide sequence: TGTGCCAGCAGCCCGGTAGCGGGACTAGCGGGATTGTACCAAGAGACCCAGTACTTC. This encodes CASSPVAGLAGLYQETQYF.

This sequence joins TRBV28 and TRBJ2-1; TRBD2 agrees at 7 bases. After removal of 1 base from V and 4 bases from J, the junction contained 4 bases not matched to a gene. Germline CDR1 reads MDHEN; CDR2 reads SYDVKM. This CDR3 comprises 15 residues. For the CDR3, the DNA is TGTGCCAGCAGTTTATTCCAGCGGGATTACAATGAGCAGTTCTTC. Its translation: CASSLFQRDYNEQFF.

The gene calls are TRBV10-2 and TRBJ1-2; TRBD1 aligns across 11 bases. J lost 2 bases, V lost 0 bases, and 2 bases had no gene match. The V gene's germline CDR1 is WSHSY and CDR2 SAAADI. The CDR3 runs 16 residues. The CDR3 DNA reads as TGCGCCAGCAGTGAGTCAAGGACAGGGGGCAACTATGGCTACACCTTC. This encodes CASSESRTGGNYGYTF.